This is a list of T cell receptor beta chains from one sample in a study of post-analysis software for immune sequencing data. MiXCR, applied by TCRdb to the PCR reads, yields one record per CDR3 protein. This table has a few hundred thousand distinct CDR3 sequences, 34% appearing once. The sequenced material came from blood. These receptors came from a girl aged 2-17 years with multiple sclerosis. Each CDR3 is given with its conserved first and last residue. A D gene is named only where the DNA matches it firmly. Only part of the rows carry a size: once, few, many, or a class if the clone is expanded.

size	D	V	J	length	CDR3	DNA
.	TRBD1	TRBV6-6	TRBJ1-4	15	CASSYSGTEKEKLFF	TGTGCCAGCAGTTACTCCGGGACAGAAAAGGAAAAACTGTTTTTT
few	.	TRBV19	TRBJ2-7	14	CASRTDYVPYEQYF	TGTGCCAGTAGAACGGACTATGTGCCTTACGAGCAGTACTTC
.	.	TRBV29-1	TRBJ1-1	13	CSGWGRMNTEAFF	TGCAGCGGGTGGGGGAGGATGAACACTGAAGCTTTCTTT
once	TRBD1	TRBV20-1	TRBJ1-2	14	CSAETGSPHYGYTF	TGCAGTGCCGAGACAGGGAGCCCCCACTATGGCTACACCTTC
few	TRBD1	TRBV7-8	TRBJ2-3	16	CASSLALDRRTDTQYF	TGTGCCAGCAGCTTAGCGCTGGACAGGCGCACAGATACGCAGTATTTT
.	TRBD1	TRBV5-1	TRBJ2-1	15	CASSPTGQGTGEQFF	TGCGCCAGCAGCCCGACGGGACAGGGTACAGGTGAGCAGTTCTTC
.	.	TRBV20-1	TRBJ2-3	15	CSARDETKFTDTQYF	TGCAGTGCTAGAGATGAGACTAAGTTCACAGATACGCAGTATTTT
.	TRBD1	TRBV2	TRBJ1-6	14	CASSPGQGASPLHF	TGTGCCAGCTCGCCGGGTCAGGGGGCCTCACCCCTCCACTTT
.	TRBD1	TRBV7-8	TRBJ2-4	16	CASSSPPDRAGDIQYF	TGTGCCAGCAGCTCCCCCCCAGACAGGGCAGGGGACATTCAGTACTTC
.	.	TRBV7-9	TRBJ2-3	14	CASSGGLYTDTPYF	TGTGCCAGCAGCGGGGGACTGTACACAGATACGCCGTATTTT
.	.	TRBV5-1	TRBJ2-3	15	CANSLAEGWADTQYF	TGCGCCAACAGCTTGGCCGAGGGTTGGGCAGATACGCAGTATTTT
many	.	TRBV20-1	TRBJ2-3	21	CSASGLRFASPAGGWGGTQYF	TGCAGTGCTAGCGGCTTACGGTTTGCCAGCCCAGCAGGGGGGTGGGGGGGTACGCAGTATTTT